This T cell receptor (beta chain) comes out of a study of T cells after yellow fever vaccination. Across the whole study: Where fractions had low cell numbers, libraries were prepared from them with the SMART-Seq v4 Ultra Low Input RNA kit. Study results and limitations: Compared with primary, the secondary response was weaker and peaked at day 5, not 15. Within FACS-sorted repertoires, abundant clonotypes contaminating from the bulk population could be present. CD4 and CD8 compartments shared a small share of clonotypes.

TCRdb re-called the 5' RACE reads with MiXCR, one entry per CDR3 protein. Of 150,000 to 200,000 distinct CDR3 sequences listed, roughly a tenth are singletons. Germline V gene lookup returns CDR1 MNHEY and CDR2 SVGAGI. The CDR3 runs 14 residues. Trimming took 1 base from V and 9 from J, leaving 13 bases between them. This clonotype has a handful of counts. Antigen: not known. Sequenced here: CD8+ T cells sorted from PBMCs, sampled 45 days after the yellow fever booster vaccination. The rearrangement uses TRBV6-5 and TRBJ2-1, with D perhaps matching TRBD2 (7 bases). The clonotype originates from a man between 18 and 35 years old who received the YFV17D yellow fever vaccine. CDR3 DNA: TGTGCCAGCAGTTACTGGGGGGGGCTATCTGAGCAGTTCTTC. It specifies CASSYWGGLSEQFF.